The next 7 T cell receptor beta chains were all read from a single sample in a study of CD8 T cells in Susac syndrome (dated by TCRdb to about 2019). Preparation of the library involved the immunoSEQ multiplex PCR assay. RNA was extracted using the RNeasy kit, and about 0.45 to 1 ug of the RNA was reverse transcribed with random hexamers. TCRdb reprocessing: public reads trimmed at Q25 with fastp, clones called with MiXCR, in-frame beta chains kept. Each record represents a unique CDR3 protein, reported with the most common genes and DNA among its rows. Counted in this sample were about 150,000 distinct CDR3 sequences; roughly 95% of them appeared once. Together, the top ten hold 0.095% to 0.15% of the sample. Sequenced sample: CD4+ T cells from PBMCs. These receptor sequences come from a human donor with Susac syndrome.

The rearrangement uses TRBV7-6 and TRBJ1-2, with a possible D match to TRBD1 (5 bases). CDR1 is SGHVS and CDR2 is FNYEAQ in the germline V gene. V was trimmed by 5 bases and J by 7 bases, leaving 14 bases between them. The CDR3 runs to 13 residues. The CDR3 DNA is TGTGCCAGCAGCCGGGACTTGGCGAGTGGCTACACCTTC. Translated: CASSRDLASGYTF.

The gene calls are TRBV29-1 and TRBJ1-1; no clear D gene. This CDR3 region has 15 residues. Trimming took off 0 bases at V and 6 bases at J, with 17 bases between the two ends. Germline loops: CDR1 SQVTM, CDR2 ANQGSEA. The DNA for the CDR3 is TGCAGCGTTGAAGAAGGGTCGAGTACCGGGGCTGAAGCTTTCTTT. Its translation is CSVEEGSSTGAEAFF.

The J gene is TRBJ2-1, the V gene TRBV28; D unresolved. V was pared by 8 bases and J by 12 bases, with 8 bases between. In germline, CDR1 is MDHEN, CDR2 SYDVKM. CDR3 length: 9 amino acids. The CDR3 region is CASGLGQFF. In DNA, the CDR3 is TGTGCCAGCGGCCTAGGGCAGTTCTTC.

The chain combines TRBV7-9 with TRBJ1-2; D is perhaps TRBD1 (5 bases). Looked up from germline, CDR1 is SEHNR and CDR2 is FQNEAQ (reference sequence). V gave up 4 bases and J gave up 7 bases, with 13 bases separating them. The CDR3 length is 13 residues. Written as DNA, the CDR3 is TGTGCCAGCAGCTCCGTCGCCGGGGCTGGCTACACCTTC. Translated: CASSSVAGAGYTF.

The chain has TRBV16 and TRBJ1-3, with unresolved D. There are 16 residues in the CDR3. The V end was cut by 2 bases, the J end by 2 bases, with 13 bases between. Per the germline V gene, CDR1 is KGHSY and CDR2 is FQNENV. The CDR3 is CASSQVGQRAGNTIYF. The CDR3 region has the DNA TGTGCCAGCAGCCAAGTCGGCCAACGGGCTGGAAACACCATATATTTT.

The rearrangement joins TRBV14 to TRBJ2-3; maybe TRBD2 (5 bases). Trimming left V 4 bases short and J 4 bases short, with 15 bases between. Looked up from germline, CDR1 is SGHDN and CDR2 is FVKESK. The CDR3 is 15 amino acids. The CDR3 spells CASSRVEGWSDTQYF. CDR3 sequence (DNA): TGTGCCAGCAGCCGCGTCGAGGGTTGGTCAGATACGCAGTATTTT.

Only a few counts were recorded for this clonotype. The chain recombines TRBV7-8 with TRBJ2-6; no definite D call. The V and J ends lost 8 bases and 0 bases respectively, with 8 bases between them. Germline V gene sequence: CDR1 SGHVS, CDR2 FQNEAQ. The CDR3 sequence is 14 residues long. The CDR3 DNA follows: TGTGCCAGCCCGGACGGCTCTGGGGCCAACGTCCTGACTTTC. Encoded protein: CASPDGSGANVLTF.